One and the same sample provided the 17 T cell receptor beta chains below, sequenced in a study of T cell responses to AZD1222 COVID-19 vaccine. Generated by immunoSEQ multiplex PCR, the TCRdb table keeps only in-frame clones and is missing some. This sample has some 140,000 clones; about 87% occur once, and the top ten carry 5.5%. The sequencing here drew on peripheral blood, taken on day 0 of AZD1222 vaccination. The receptors were gathered from an adult in good health.

V and J are TRBV13 and TRBJ1-5, with 8 nucleotides matching TRBD1. The J segment lost 1 base and the V segment lost 4 bases, leaving 9 bases of the junction unmatched. CDR1 is PRHDT and CDR2 is FYEKMQ in the germline V gene (reference sequence). This CDR3 has 17 residues. CDR3 amino acids: CASSSRRGRMSNQPQHF. CDR3 nucleotide sequence: TGTGCCAGCAGCTCACGCAGGGGGCGTATGAGCAATCAGCCCCAGCATTTT. Filled out from reference TRBV13 and TRBJ1-5, the complete variable domain reads AAGVIQSPRHLIKEKRETATLKCYPIPRHDTVYWYQQGPGQDPQFLISFYEKMQSDKGSIPDRFSAQQFSDYHSELNMSSLELGDSALYFCASSSRRGRMSNQPQHFGDGTRLSIL.

The chain's CDR3 is CASSQIGDGQETQYF. CDR3 DNA: TGCGCCAGCAGCCAAATCGGGGACGGTCAAGAGACCCAGTACTTC. The rearrangement uses TRBV4-3 and TRBJ2-5; the D gene could be TRBD1 or TRBD2 (5 bases each). V lost 2 bases, J lost 2 bases, and 12 bases lay in between. The CDR3 spans 15 residues. The germline V gene encodes CDR1 LGHNA and CDR2 YSLEER.

The chain joins TRBV10-3 to TRBJ1-1, with D possibly being TRBD1 (6 bases). CDR1 is ENHRY and CDR2 is SYGVKD in the germline V gene. CDR3 length: 13 residues. V lost 6 bases to trimming and J lost 3 bases, with 11 bases between them. The chain's CDR3 is CAIRVQGYTEAFF. The DNA for the CDR3 is TGTGCCATCAGGGTACAGGGCTACACTGAAGCTTTCTTT.

The rearrangement links TRBV12-3 or TRBV12-4 to TRBJ2-3; D not resolved. The V end was cut by 2 bases, the J end by 9 bases, with 12 bases between. The CDR3 has 13 amino acids. As DNA, the CDR3 is TGTGCCAGCAGTTTAAAAGTGATCGCGACGCAGTATTTT. It is translated as CASSLKVIATQYF.

The V call is TRBV5-1, the J call TRBJ2-3; TRBD2 matches at 7 bases. This CDR3 has 15 amino acids. With 2 bases clipped from V and 2 bases from J, the junction kept 5 bases outside the gene matches. Germline V CDR1 and CDR2: SGHRS, YFSETQ. The CDR3 reads CASSFLAETTDTQYF. The CDR3 nucleotides read TGCGCCAGCAGCTTCCTAGCGGAGACCACAGATACGCAGTATTTT.

The V call is TRBV19, the J call TRBJ1-6, with 11 bases identical to TRBD1. CDR3 size: 17 residues. Germline V gives CDR1 LNHDA, CDR2 SQIVND (reference sequence). Trimming took 7 bases from V and 9 from J; bases not matched to a gene: 14. The CDR3 loop is CASTNLGQGGSGSPLHF. The CDR3, as DNA: TGTGCCAGTACCAACCTGGGACAGGGGGGCTCGGGTTCACCCCTCCACTTT.

For this clone: The CDR3 end shows no conserved phenylalanine or tryptophan, and so a read error is likely. No DNA is shown, since the ends of the CDR3 on it are uncertain; the CDR3 is the one TCRdb lists. This chain connects TRBV5-4 to TRBJ1-1. CDR1 and CDR2 from the germline V gene are SGHNT and YYREEE (reference sequence). The CDR3 is 12 residues long, counting both termini. The CDR3: CASSFGDDRSSL.

This rearrangement joins TRBV19 to TRBJ1-5; TRBD1 agrees at 7 bases. This CDR3 is built from 14 residues. Looked up from germline, CDR1 is LNHDA and CDR2 is SQIVND (reference sequence). Trimming cost V 3 bases and J 6 bases; bases outside gene matches: 5. This CDR3 is CASSIRAGGQPQHF. The CDR3 nucleotides read TGTGCCAGTAGTATTCGGGCAGGGGGTCAGCCCCAGCATTTT.

The V and J genes are TRBV6-2 or TRBV6-3 and TRBJ1-5, with D possibly being TRBD1 (6 bases). The CDR3 sequence is 15 residues long. CDR1 is MNHEY and CDR2 is SVGEGT in the germline V gene. Trimming took off 2 bases at V and 7 bases at J, with 15 bases between the two ends. CDR3 nucleotide sequence: TGTGCCAGCAGTTACCCGACAGGCGGTCTCCAGCCCCAGCATTTT. Translating gives CASSYPTGGLQPQHF.

This sequence joins TRBV4-2 and TRBJ2-1; D may be TRBD2 (5 bases). Germline CDR1 reads LGHNA; CDR2 reads YNFKEQ. The CDR3 is made up of 15 amino acids. V lost 4 bases and J lost 4, with 14 bases in between. The CDR3 protein is CASSPHEGQYNEQFF. In DNA form, the CDR3 reads TGTGCCAGCAGCCCCCATGAGGGCCAATACAATGAGCAGTTCTTC.

V gene TRBV7-2 combines with J gene TRBJ2-1; the match to TRBD1 covers 8 bases. The CDR3 has 15 amino acids. CDR1 is SGHTA, CDR2 FQGNSA, per germline. The V gene end was trimmed by 1 base and the J gene end by 6 bases; junction bases not matched to a gene: 5. The CDR3 reads CASSLGGQGSNEQFF. CDR3 coding DNA: TGTGCCAGCAGCTTAGGAGGACAGGGCAGCAATGAGCAGTTCTTC.

CDR3 loop: CASSFRSHQGGAGEKLFF. In nucleotides, the CDR3 is TGTGCCAGCAGCTTTAGGTCTCATCAAGGGGGCGCCGGGGAAAAACTGTTTTTT. The rearrangement joins TRBV5-5 to TRBJ1-4; 7 bases are a match to TRBD1. Germline values: CDR1 SGHKS, CDR2 YYEKEE (reference sequence). CDR3 length: 18 amino acids. The V gene end was trimmed by 2 bases and the J gene end by 8 bases; junction bases not matched to a gene: 18.

V is TRBV9 and J is TRBJ1-3, with 7 bases identical to TRBD1. CDR1 SGDLS and CDR2 YYNGEE come from the germline V gene. V trimming: 3 bases; J trimming: 7 bases; junction bases outside the gene matches: 7. CDR3 length: 14 residues. The CDR3 DNA reads as TGTGCCAGCAGCGATCAGGGGGTCACGAACACCATATATTTT. Encoded protein: CASSDQGVTNTIYF.

CDR3 region: CASSYAAGPNYGYTF. The CDR3 DNA reads TGTGCCAGCAGTTACGCGGCAGGGCCCAACTATGGCTACACCTTC. The rearrangement joins TRBV6-6 to TRBJ1-2, with a weak D call TRBD1 (5 bases). The length of the CDR3 is 15 residues. The ends were cut back, 2 bases at V and 2 bases at J, with 12 bases in the middle. Germline-derived CDR1 and CDR2 are MNHNY and SVGAGI (reference sequence).

The chain combines TRBV5-6 with TRBJ2-2, with 7 bases matching TRBD2. V lost 2 bases to trimming and J lost 7 bases; unmatched junction nucleotides: 8. The V gene's germline CDR1 is SGHDT and CDR2 YYEEEE. There are 15 residues in the CDR3. The CDR3: CASSFRRENIGELFF. For the CDR3, the DNA is TGTGCCAGCAGCTTTAGGCGGGAGAATATCGGGGAGCTGTTTTTT.

This chain links TRBV29-1 with TRBJ1-2; weak D call: TRBD1 (5 bases). This CDR3 spans 13 amino acids. Germline V gene lookup returns CDR1 SQVTM and CDR2 ANQGSEA. V lost 0 bases, J lost 5 bases, and 10 bases lay in between. The CDR3 region has the DNA TGCAGCGTTGAAGATCGGGGCGGATATGGCTACACCTTC. Protein: CSVEDRGGYGYTF.

J is TRBJ2-1 and V is TRBV5-1, with 8 bases identical to TRBD2. With 3 bases clipped from V and 6 bases from J, the junction kept 11 bases outside the gene matches. Germline V lookup: CDR1 SGHRS, CDR2 YFSETQ. This CDR3 region has 16 residues. The CDR3 sequence is CASSSWTASGGNEQFF. CDR3 bases: TGCGCCAGCAGCTCCTGGACCGCGAGCGGGGGCAATGAGCAGTTCTTC.